This T cell receptor (beta chain) comes out of a study of immune evolution from preneoplasia to lung adenocarcinoma (dated by TCRdb to about 2021). For the study in its entirety: HLA loss of heterozygosity was seen in about 7%, 15% and 30% of AIS, MIA and ADC lesions, and in no AAH lesions. According to the study, some 110 samples went through TCR sequencing. POLYSOLVER was used to infer Class I HLA alleles from exome data, and LOHHLA was used to detect allele-specific HLA loss. The study combined immune gene expression, TCR sequencing and multiplex immunofluorescence to profile immune contexture across lung adenocarcinoma precursors and invasive adenocarcinoma. The immune data were integrated with whole exome sequencing and methylation data from the same cohort of nodules. The TCR sequencing data were obtained from 51 patients. Sample size was determined by specimen availability and not by a prior power calculation. Resected precursor lesions (AAH, AIS, MIA) and invasive adenocarcinomas were compared against paired morphologically normal lung tissue. The overall cohort comprised about 57 patients with pulmonary nodules who underwent surgical resection.

Its CDR3 holds 14 amino acids, cysteine through phenylalanine. Just the 42-base CDR3 DNA is kept, in frame starting at base 1. CDR1 and CDR2, looked up from the germline V gene, are MGHDK and SYGVNS. Germline trimming: 3 bases from V, 3 bases from J; junction bases outside gene matches: 3. Resection was performed on patients in Japan or China between the mid-2010s and the late 2010s. Histologic diagnosis of each case was confirmed independently by two lung cancer pathologists on H&E slides. Macro-dissection after pathologic assessment enriched premalignant or tumor cells for nucleic acid extraction. FFPE tissue was used for DNA isolation with the AllPrep DNA/RNA FFPE Kit. Turning to this clone: The antigen it recognizes is unknown. No base qualities exist here, and no much larger clone lies one base off it.

Study-wide conclusions, independent of this receptor: T cell clonality was highest in KRAS-mutant nodules compared with EGFR-mutant or double wild-type lesions. Normal lung had the highest top T cell clone frequencies, which appeared to decline progressively from AAH through AIS, MIA and invasive adenocarcinoma. Because all patients were from Japan and China, applicability to Western populations was uncertain. Findings were based on association rather than direct causation; larger cohorts with long-term follow-up and longitudinal biopsies were deemed needed. Clonality was highest in normal lung, while later-stage lesions appeared to show lower clonality but higher T cell density and diversity.

Using the immunoSEQ hsTCRbeta Kit, TCR beta CDR3 regions were sequenced from DNA. The source study handled its data this way. The ImmunoSEQ Analyzer was used to analyse the TCR sequencing data. T cell clonality was defined as 1 minus Pielou's evenness, calculated on productive rearrangements. T cell diversity was measured with the inverse Simpson index on productive templates. T cell density was expressed as TCR beta template counts normalized to usable DNA, with usable DNA estimated by amplifying and sequencing housekeeping genes. Two-sided Kruskal-Wallis tests were used to compare TCR metrics between histologic stages. Held by TCRdb, this immuneACCESS table contains in-frame sequences only and omits some clones. Under half of the omission traces to an unresolved V gene where checked; the cause of the rest is unknown. The V and J calls and clone size are taken from that table; D and trimming were inferred from the DNA. The sample has roughly 3,700 clones on record, 75% to 80% of them singletons. About 14% of the sample lies in the top ten.

In this chain, TRBV25-1 is recombined with TRBJ2-5; 8 middle bases align to TRBD2. The sample comprised FFPE minimally invasive lung adenocarcinoma tissue. Interpreted using the paper, the cell subset or site label stands for: micro-invasive lung adenocarcinoma (MIA). The source is a person aged 55-80 years with lung adenocarcinoma. CDR3 sequence: CASSDLREEETQYF. The nucleotides read TGTGCCAGCAGTGATTTGCGGGAGGAAGAGACCCAGTACTTC. Outside the CDR3, residues come from the reference TRBV25-1 and TRBJ2-5 proteins, so the full variable domain is: EADIYQTPRYLVIGTGKKITLECSQTMGHDKMYWYQQDPGMELHLIHYSYGVNSTEKGDLSSESTVSRIRTEHFPLTLESARPSHTSQYLCASSDLREEETQYFGPGTRLLVL.